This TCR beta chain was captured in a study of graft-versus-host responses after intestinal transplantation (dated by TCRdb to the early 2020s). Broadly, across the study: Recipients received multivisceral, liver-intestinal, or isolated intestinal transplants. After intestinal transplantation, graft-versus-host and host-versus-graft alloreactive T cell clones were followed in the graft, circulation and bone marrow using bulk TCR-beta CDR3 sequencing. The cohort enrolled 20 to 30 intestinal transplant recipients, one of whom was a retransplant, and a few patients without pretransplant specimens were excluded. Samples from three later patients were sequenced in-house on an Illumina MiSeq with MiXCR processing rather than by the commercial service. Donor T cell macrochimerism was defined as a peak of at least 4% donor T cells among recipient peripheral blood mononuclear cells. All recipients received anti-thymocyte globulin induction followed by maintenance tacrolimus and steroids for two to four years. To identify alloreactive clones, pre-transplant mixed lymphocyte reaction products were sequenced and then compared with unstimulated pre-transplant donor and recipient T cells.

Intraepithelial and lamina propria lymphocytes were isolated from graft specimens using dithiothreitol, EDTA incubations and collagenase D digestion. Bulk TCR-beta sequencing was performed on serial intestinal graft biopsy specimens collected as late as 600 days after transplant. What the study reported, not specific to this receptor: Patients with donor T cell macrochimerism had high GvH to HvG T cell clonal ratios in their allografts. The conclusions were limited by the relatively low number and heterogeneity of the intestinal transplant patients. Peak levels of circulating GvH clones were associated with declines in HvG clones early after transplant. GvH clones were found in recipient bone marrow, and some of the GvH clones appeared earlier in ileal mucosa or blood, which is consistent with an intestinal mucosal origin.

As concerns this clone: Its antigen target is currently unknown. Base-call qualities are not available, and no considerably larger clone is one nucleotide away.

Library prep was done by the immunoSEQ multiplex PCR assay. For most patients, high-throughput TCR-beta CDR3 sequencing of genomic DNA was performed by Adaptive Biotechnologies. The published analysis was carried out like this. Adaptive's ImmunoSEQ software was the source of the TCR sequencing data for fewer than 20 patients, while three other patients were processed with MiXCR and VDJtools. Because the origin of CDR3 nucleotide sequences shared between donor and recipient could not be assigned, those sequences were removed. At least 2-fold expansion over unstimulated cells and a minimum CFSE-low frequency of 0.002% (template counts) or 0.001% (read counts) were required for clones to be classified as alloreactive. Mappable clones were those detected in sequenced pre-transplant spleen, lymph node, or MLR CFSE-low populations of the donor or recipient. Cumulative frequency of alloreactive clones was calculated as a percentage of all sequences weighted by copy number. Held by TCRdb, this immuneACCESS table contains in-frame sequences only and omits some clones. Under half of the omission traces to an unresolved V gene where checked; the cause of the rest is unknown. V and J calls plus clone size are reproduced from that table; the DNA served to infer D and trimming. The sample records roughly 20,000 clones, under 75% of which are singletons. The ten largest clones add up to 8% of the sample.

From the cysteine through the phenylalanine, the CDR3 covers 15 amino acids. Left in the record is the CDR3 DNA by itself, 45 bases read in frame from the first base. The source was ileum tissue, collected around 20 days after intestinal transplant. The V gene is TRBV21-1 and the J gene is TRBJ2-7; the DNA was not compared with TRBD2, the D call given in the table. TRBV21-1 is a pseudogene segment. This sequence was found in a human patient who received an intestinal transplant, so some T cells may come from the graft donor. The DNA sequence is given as TGTGCCAGCAGCAAAACTCAGGGACTTTTTTCCGAGCAGTACTTC. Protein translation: CASSKTQGLFSEQYF.